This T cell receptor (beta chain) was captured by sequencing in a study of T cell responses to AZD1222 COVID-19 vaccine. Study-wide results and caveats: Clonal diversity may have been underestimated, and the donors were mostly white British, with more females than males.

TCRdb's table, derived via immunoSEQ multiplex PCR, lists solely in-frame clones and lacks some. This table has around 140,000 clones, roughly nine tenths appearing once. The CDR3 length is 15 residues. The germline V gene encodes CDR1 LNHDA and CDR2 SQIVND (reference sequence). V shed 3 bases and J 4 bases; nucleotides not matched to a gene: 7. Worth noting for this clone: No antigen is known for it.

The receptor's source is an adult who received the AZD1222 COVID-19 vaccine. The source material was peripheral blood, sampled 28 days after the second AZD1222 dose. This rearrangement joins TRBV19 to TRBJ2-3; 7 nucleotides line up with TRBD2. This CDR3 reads CASSMEIAGPDTQYF. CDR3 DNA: TGTGCCAGTAGTATGGAAATAGCGGGTCCAGATACGCAGTATTTT.